This T cell receptor beta chain was sequenced for a study of regulatory T cells in long-lasting Graves disease. Construction of the TCR beta libraries employed iRepertoire HTBI primers in conjunction with Arm-PCR of CDR3 regions. TCRdb re-called the multiplex PCR reads through MiXCR, storing one row per CDR3 protein. The sample lists more than 450,000 distinct CDR3 sequences, approximately 12% occurring once. CDR3 size: 12 residues. The germline gives CDR1 DFQATT, CDR2 SNEGSKA (reference sequence). This clonotype was recorded at least ten times. Time point here: newly diagnosed GD, antithyroid drugs for less than 3 months. TCR sequences were obtained from RNA taken from PBMCs. The same specimen was also included in a second study, on T cells in Graves' hyperthyroidism and ophthalmopathy. From that report: Thyroid ultrasound, orbital computed tomography, clinical symptoms, and serum thyroxine and TRAb underpinned diagnoses.

This TCR was recovered from a woman in her twenties or thirties with Graves disease. This rearrangement joins TRBV20-1 to TRBJ2-7; TRBD1 matches at 7 bases. This specimen consisted of peripheral blood mononuclear cells (PBMCs), obtained at new diagnosis, from a patient treated with antithyroid drugs. As DNA, the CDR3 is TGCAGCGCAATGGGTAGGGGGCACGAGCAGTACTTC. It yields the protein CSAMGRGHEQYF.